This TCR beta chain was documented in a study of blood T cell repertoires in COVID-19. Study at large: T cells, B-cell-depleted T cells, or PBMCs provided the cDNA or gDNA that served as material.

In the original analysis: How many nucleated cells were present was estimated from reference gene primer amplification. The assay was immunoSEQ multiplex PCR, and TCRdb's table has in-frame clones only and misses some. V, J and clone size derive from that table, while D and trimming were established from the DNA sequence. The table lists about 240,000 clones, almost 85% of them singletons. The CDR3 totals 17 residues. Germline V gene lookup returns CDR1 LGHDT and CDR2 YNNKEL (reference sequence). V lost 4 bases to trimming and J lost 4 bases, with 21 bases between them. The chain carries TRBV3-1 (or the pseudogene TRBV3-2) and TRBJ2-3; D is perhaps TRBD1 (7 bases). The sequence was obtained from a man aged 50-59 years with COVID-19, enrolled during active disease. The sequenced sample was peripheral blood. Written as DNA, the CDR3 is TGTGCCAGCAGCCCTAGCCGGGACAGAAGCGGGTCAGATACGCAGTATTTT. This translates into CASSPSRDRSGSDTQYF.